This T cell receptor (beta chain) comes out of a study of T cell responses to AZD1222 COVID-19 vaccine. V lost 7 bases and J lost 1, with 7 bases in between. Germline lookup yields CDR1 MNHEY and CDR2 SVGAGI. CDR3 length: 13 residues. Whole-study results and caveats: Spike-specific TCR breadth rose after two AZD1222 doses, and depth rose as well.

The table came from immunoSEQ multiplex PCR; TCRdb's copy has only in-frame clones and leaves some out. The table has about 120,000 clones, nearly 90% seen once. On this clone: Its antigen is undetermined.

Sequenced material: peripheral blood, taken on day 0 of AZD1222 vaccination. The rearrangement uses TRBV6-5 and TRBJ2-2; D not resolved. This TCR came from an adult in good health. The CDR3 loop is CASKTWNTGELFF. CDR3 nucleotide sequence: TGTGCCAGCAAAACCTGGAACACCGGGGAGCTGTTTTTT.